The 27 T cell receptor beta chains below were found in one sample sequenced in a study of T cells expressing NK-cell markers. TCRdb re-called the 5' RACE reads and shows each CDR3 protein once, DNA omitted. This sample's table reports about 300,000 distinct CDR3 sequences. Material: blood T cells: a sorted CD56 or NKG2C T cell subset, CD4+ or CD8+ T cells, or bulk PBMC T cells (not recorded which). The receptors were sampled from a woman between 18 and 70 years old in good health.

The chain links TRBV28 to TRBJ2-7; TCRdb outputs TRBD2, but without DNA this stays unchecked. The CDR3 spans 15 residues. CDR1 is MDHEN, CDR2 SYDVKM, per germline. CDR3 sequence: CASSSQREPSYEQYF.

J is TRBJ1-1 and V is TRBV5-5; checking the TCRdb D call of TRBD1 is not possible without DNA. Germline CDR1 and CDR2: SGHKS and YYEKEE (reference sequence). The CDR3 length is 16 residues. CDR3 protein: CASSLGPGGRNTEAFF.

The rearrangement joins TRBV15 to TRBJ2-3; TCRdb proposes TRBD1, but this gene call is untestable without DNA. Germline CDR1 and CDR2: LNHNV and YYDKDF (reference sequence). CDR3 length equals 16 residues. The CDR3 reads CATSALGTLSTDTQYF.

This chain connects TRBV10-2 to TRBJ1-6; TCRdb gives TRBD1 as the D gene, but with no DNA this cannot be confirmed. The CDR3 sequence is 15 residues long. Germline V lookup: CDR1 WSHSY, CDR2 SAAADI. CDR3: CASRITRGLDSPLHF.

The chain couples TRBV7-9 to TRBJ2-3; absent DNA, TCRdb's TRBD2 call cannot be checked. Germline V CDR1 and CDR2: SEHNR, FQNEAQ (reference sequence). The CDR3 runs 15 residues. The CDR3 loop is CASSLVGSPVDTQYF.

The V gene is TRBV5-8, the J gene TRBJ1-4; no DNA is available, so the TRBD1 call from TCRdb remains unchecked. This CDR3 is 15 amino acids long. Germline assignment: CDR1 SGHTS and CDR2 YDEGEE. The CDR3 spells CASSQTGGSNEKLFF.

This chain joins TRBV5-4 and TRBJ2-3; TCRdb indicates TRBD1, and absent DNA this call remains unverified. Germline V gives CDR1 SGHNT, CDR2 YYREEE (reference sequence). The CDR3 covers 14 residues. CDR3 amino acids: CASKGQASTDTQYF.

The J gene is TRBJ2-5, the V gene TRBV29-1; there is no DNA to check the TCRdb D call of TRBD1. This CDR3 has 12 amino acids. Germline values: CDR1 SQVTM, CDR2 ANQGSEA. CDR3 in amino acids: CSVKGGSETQYF.

V usage is TRBV27 and J usage is TRBJ2-5. CDR1 is MNHEY and CDR2 is SMNVEV in the germline V gene (reference sequence). This CDR3 region has 13 residues. CDR3 in amino acids: CASGQSNSETQYF.

This chain connects TRBV20-1 to TRBJ2-1; TCRdb reports TRBD2, a call that lacks DNA to check it against. In germline, CDR1 is DFQATT, CDR2 SNEGSKA (reference sequence). There are 14 residues in the CDR3. CDR3 protein: CSARVAGGPSEQFF.

The chain employs TRBV27 and TRBJ2-6; the TCRdb call, TRBD2, lacks DNA for checking. Germline V gene sequence: CDR1 MNHEY, CDR2 SMNVEV (reference sequence). The CDR3 consists of 17 residues. The CDR3 reads CATRSAGALVGANVLTF. The complete variable domain, with remaining parts taken from reference TRBV27 and TRBJ2-6, reads EAQVTQNPRYLITVTGKKLTVTCSQNMNHEYMSWYRQDPGLGLRQIYYSMNVEVTDKGDVPEGYKVSRKEKRNFPLILESPSPNQTSLYFCATRSAGALVGANVLTFGAGSRLTVL.

This chain joins TRBV12-3 or TRBV12-4 and TRBJ1-4. The CDR3 contains 15 residues. This chain's CDR3 is CASSPGPGRDEKLFF.

The chain links TRBV11-2 to TRBJ2-1; without DNA, the TCRdb call of TRBD2 cannot be checked. Germline V gene lookup returns CDR1 SGHAT and CDR2 FQNNGV. This CDR3 has 18 amino acids. CDR3 in amino acids: CASSLRGDLRSSYNEQFF.

The V call is TRBV5-4, the J call TRBJ2-5; TCRdb calls TRBD2, which cannot be checked without DNA. This CDR3 comprises 16 residues. CDR1 is SGHNT and CDR2 is YYREEE in the germline V gene (reference sequence). The CDR3 here is CASSEFAWASQETQYF. The full variable domain, its missing parts supplied by reference TRBV5-4 and TRBJ2-5, is ETGVTQSPTHLIKTRGQQVTLRCSSQSGHNTVSWYQQALGQGPQFIFQYYREEENGRGNFPPRFSGLQFPNYSSELNVNALELDDSALYLCASSEFAWASQETQYFGPGTRLLVL.

The chain couples TRBV27 to TRBJ1-1; absent DNA, TCRdb's TRBD1 call cannot be checked. Germline V gene data show CDR1 as MNHEY and CDR2 as SMNVEV (reference sequence). There are 13 residues in the CDR3. CDR3 region: CASSLTGFTEAFF.

This rearrangement joins TRBV5-1 to TRBJ2-2; TCRdb's D gene call, TRBD2, goes unchecked for lack of DNA. Per the germline V gene, CDR1 is SGHRS and CDR2 is YFSETQ. This CDR3 has 14 residues. Here the CDR3 reads CASSSFVGGGELFF.

This rearrangement joins TRBV4-3 to TRBJ2-1; there is no DNA to check the TCRdb D call of TRBD2. Germline-derived CDR1 and CDR2 are LGHNA and YSLEER. The CDR3 is made up of 16 amino acids. CDR3 sequence: CASSQVAGFSYNEQFF.

V usage is TRBV6-5 and J usage is TRBJ2-7. CDR3 length: 14 amino acids. Germline V gives CDR1 MNHEY, CDR2 SVGAGI. This CDR3 reads CASSYSATVYEQYF.

This chain links TRBV20-1 with TRBJ2-1; TCRdb selects TRBD2, and the lack of DNA leaves this call unchecked. Germline CDR1 and CDR2: DFQATT and SNEGSKA (reference sequence). CDR3 size: 14 residues. CDR3 loop: CSARTREGRNEQFF.

The V gene is TRBV20-1, the J gene TRBJ2-7; TCRdb outputs TRBD2, but without DNA this stays unchecked. Germline V gene lookup returns CDR1 DFQATT and CDR2 SNEGSKA (reference sequence). This CDR3 has 17 residues. The CDR3 sequence: CSAPGRAGLAGKGEQYF.

This chain links TRBV6-1 with TRBJ1-5; TCRdb names TRBD1, which stays unverified in the absence of DNA. The germline V gene has CDR1 MNHNS and CDR2 SASEGT. The CDR3 loop spans 16 amino acids. The CDR3 protein is CASSEGQGLLSQPQHF.

The chain has TRBV5-4 and TRBJ2-5; with no DNA, the TCRdb D assignment of TRBD1 cannot be verified. The CDR3 contains 15 residues. Germline V gives CDR1 SGHNT, CDR2 YYREEE (reference sequence). The CDR3 here is CASSLPGGRQETQYF.

The chain couples TRBV5-4 to TRBJ2-1; TCRdb calls TRBD2, which cannot be checked without DNA. CDR1 and CDR2 (germline): SGHNT, YYREEE (reference sequence). The CDR3 consists of 15 residues. The CDR3 reads CASSEGLAGVDEQFF. Full variable domain (remainder filled in from reference TRBV5-4 and TRBJ2-1): ETGVTQSPTHLIKTRGQQVTLRCSSQSGHNTVSWYQQALGQGPQFIFQYYREEENGRGNFPPRFSGLQFPNYSSELNVNALELDDSALYLCASSEGLAGVDEQFFGPGTRLTVL.

The chain links TRBV29-1 to TRBJ2-1. The CDR3 is 12 amino acids. Germline V gene sequence: CDR1 SQVTM, CDR2 ANQGSEA. The CDR3 loop reads CSVGDGEHEQFF.

The CDR3 region is CASSPTSGYATDTQYF. This chain uses TRBV3-1 with TRBJ2-3; TCRdb returns TRBD2, unconfirmable since there is no DNA. The CDR3 is 16 amino acids. CDR1 and CDR2 from the germline V gene are LGHDT and YNNKEL (reference sequence).

The V call is TRBV4-2, the J call TRBJ2-3; TCRdb's D gene call, TRBD1, goes unchecked for lack of DNA. The CDR3 covers 17 residues. The germline gives CDR1 LGHNA, CDR2 YNFKEQ. CDR3 protein: CASSQESAPPSTDTQYF.

The chain carries TRBV6-2 or TRBV6-3 and TRBJ1-5. Per the germline V gene, CDR1 is MNHEY and CDR2 is SVGEGT. This CDR3 has 13 amino acids. The CDR3 sequence: CASSDGYNQPQHF.